The T cell receptor beta chain under discussion was sequenced for a study of CD8 T cells in ankylosing spondylitis. CDR3 length equals 15 residues. Trimming stripped 4 bases from V and 2 bases from J, with 16 bases between. Per germline, CDR1 DFQATT and CDR2 SNEGSKA (reference sequence). In this sample, this clonotype turned up a few times. The antigen remains undetermined. Findings and caveats of the study: Blood from ankylosing spondylitis patients appeared to carry a characteristic roughly eight-variant TCR beta motif.

TCRdb fed the 5' RACE reads into MiXCR, producing one record per CDR3 protein. The sample lists about 340,000 distinct CDR3 sequences; about 15% were seen once. The sequence was collected from a male donor with ankylosing spondylitis or in good health (not recorded which). Sequencing input: blood, either unsorted or a sorted T cell fraction (not recorded which). The rearrangement uses TRBV20-1 and TRBJ2-3; D possibly matches TRBD1 or TRBD2 (6 bases each). The CDR3 loop reads CSANRPRGPTDTQYF. Here the CDR3 DNA reads TGCAGTGCTAACCGCCCCCGGGGGCCCACAGATACGCAGTATTTT.